Listed below are T cell receptor beta chains from one sample, sequenced in a study of long-term antiretroviral therapy in people with HIV. The protocol was immunoSEQ multiplex PCR, while the TCRdb copy is restricted to in-frame clones and leaves out a portion. The data contain 25,000 to 35,000 clones, about 96% of them singletons. Sequencing was performed on unsorted PBMCs, taken 5.3 years after starting antiretroviral therapy. These receptors all come from a man aged 25 to 45 with HIV. Both conserved end residues are part of each CDR3. A D gene is named only where the DNA matches it firmly. Only some rows state a clone size, as once, few, many or a class for expanded clones.

>NA|TRBV6-5|TRBJ2-1|NA
TGTGCCAGCAGTACTTGGGGGACAACATACAATGAGCAGTTCTTC
CASSTWGTTYNEQFF
>TRBD1|TRBV7-7|TRBJ2-3|NA
TGTGCTAGCAGCTTAGCGGACAGGGGGACAGATACGCAGTATTTT
CASSLADRGTDTQYF
>NA|TRBV10-1|TRBJ1-1|NA
TGCGCCAGCAGTGAGTCTAGGGGGGGGTACGCTTTCTTT
CASSESRGGYAFF
>TRBD2|TRBV7-8|TRBJ2-7|NA
TGTGCCAGCAGCTTTCGCAGCGGGAGGACCTACGAGCAGTACTTC
CASSFRSGRTYEQYF
>TRBD2|TRBV27|TRBJ2-2|NA
TGTGCCAGCAGTTCACGGACTAGCAGCACCGGGGAGCTGTTTTTT
CASSSRTSSTGELFF
>NA|TRBV5-5|TRBJ1-5|NA
TGTGCCAGCAGCTTGGACCTCAATCAGCCCCAGCATTTT
CASSLDLNQPQHF
>TRBD2|TRBV25-1|TRBJ2-3|NA
TGTGCCAGCAGTGACCTAGCGGGGATTCAAGATACGCAGTATTTT
CASSDLAGIQDTQYF
>NA|TRBV7-9|TRBJ2-5|NA
TGTGCCAGCAGCTTACCTAACAAGGGGGACCAAGAGACCCAGTACTTC
CASSLPNKGDQETQYF
>NA|TRBV18|TRBJ1-1|NA
TGTGCCAGCGCCCAAGGGGCAGGGTTGAACACTGAAGCTTTCTTT
CASAQGAGLNTEAFF
>NA|TRBV9|TRBJ1-4|NA
TGTGCCAGCAGCACCAGGGGAATTGGGGAAAAACTGTTTTTT
CASSTRGIGEKLFF
>TRBD1|TRBV2|TRBJ1-1|once
TGTGCCAGCAGCCCACAGGGGAGATCTCTTATGAACACTGAAGCTTTCTTT
CASSPQGRSLMNTEAFF